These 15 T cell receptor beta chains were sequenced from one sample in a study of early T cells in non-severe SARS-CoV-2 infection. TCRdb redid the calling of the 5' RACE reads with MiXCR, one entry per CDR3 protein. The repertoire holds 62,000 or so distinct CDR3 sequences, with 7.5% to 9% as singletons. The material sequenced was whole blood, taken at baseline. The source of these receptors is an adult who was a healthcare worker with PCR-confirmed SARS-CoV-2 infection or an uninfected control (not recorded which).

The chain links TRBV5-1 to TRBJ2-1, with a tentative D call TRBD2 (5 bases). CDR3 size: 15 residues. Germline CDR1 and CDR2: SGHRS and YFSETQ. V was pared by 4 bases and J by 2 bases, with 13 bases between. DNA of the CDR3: TGCGCCAGCAGCCCGGGCGGGTCTACCTACAATGAGCAGTTCTTC. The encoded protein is CASSPGGSTYNEQFF.

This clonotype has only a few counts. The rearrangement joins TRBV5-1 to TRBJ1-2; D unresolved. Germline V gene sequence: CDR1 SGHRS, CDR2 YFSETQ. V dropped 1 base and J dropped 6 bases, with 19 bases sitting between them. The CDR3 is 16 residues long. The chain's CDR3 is CASSLTLPREGDGYTF. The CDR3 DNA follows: TGCGCCAGCAGCTTGACCTTGCCGAGGGAGGGCGATGGCTACACCTTC.

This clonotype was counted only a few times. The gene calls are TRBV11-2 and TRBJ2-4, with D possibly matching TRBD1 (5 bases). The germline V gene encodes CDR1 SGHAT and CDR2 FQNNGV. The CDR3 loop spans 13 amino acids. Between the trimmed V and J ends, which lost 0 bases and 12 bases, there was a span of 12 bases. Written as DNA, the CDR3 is TGTGCCAGCAGCTTAGACGTCCAGGGCGCTCAGTACTTC. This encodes CASSLDVQGAQYF.

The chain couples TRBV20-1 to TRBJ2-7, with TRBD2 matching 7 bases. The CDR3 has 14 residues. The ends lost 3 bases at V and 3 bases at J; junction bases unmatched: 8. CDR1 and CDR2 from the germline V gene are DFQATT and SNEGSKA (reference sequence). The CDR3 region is CSARTEGRDYEQYF. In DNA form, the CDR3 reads TGCAGTGCTAGGACGGAAGGGAGGGACTACGAGCAGTACTTC.

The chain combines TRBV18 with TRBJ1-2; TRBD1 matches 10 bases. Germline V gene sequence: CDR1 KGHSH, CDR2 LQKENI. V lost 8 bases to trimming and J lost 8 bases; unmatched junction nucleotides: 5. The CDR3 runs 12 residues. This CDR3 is CASTGQGSGYTF. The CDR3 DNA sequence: TGTGCCAGCACGGGACAGGGGAGCGGCTACACCTTC.

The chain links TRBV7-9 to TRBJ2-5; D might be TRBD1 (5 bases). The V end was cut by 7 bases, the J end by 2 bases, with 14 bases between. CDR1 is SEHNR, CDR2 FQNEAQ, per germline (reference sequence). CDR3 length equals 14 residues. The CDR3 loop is CASTTKQDQETQYF. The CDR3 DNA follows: TGTGCCAGCACCACCAAACAGGATCAAGAGACCCAGTACTTC.

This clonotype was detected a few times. CDR3 protein: CSARGVKYYEQYF. For the CDR3, the DNA is TGCAGTGCTAGAGGGGTCAAATACTACGAGCAGTACTTC. V is TRBV20-1 and J is TRBJ2-7; D not resolved. CDR3 size: 13 residues. CDR1 and CDR2 (germline): DFQATT, SNEGSKA (reference sequence). The V and J ends lost 1 base and 3 bases respectively, with 10 bases between them.

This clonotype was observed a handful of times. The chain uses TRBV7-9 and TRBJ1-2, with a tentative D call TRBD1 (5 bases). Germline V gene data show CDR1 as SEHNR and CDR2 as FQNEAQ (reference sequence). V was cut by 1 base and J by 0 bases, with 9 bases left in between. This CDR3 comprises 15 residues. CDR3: CASSLGRGSNYGYTF. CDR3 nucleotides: TGTGCCAGCAGCTTAGGAAGGGGATCTAACTATGGCTACACCTTC.

The CDR3 protein is CASSPGGTGVMGTEAFF. CDR3 coding DNA: TGTGCCAGCAGTCCCGGGGGAACAGGGGTCATGGGCACTGAAGCTTTCTTT. The chain is built from TRBV27 and TRBJ1-1, with TRBD1 matching over 7 bases. The V gene's germline CDR1 is MNHEY and CDR2 SMNVEV (reference sequence). The CDR3 length is 17 residues. The V gene end was trimmed by 5 bases and the J gene end by 4 bases; junction bases not matched to a gene: 16.

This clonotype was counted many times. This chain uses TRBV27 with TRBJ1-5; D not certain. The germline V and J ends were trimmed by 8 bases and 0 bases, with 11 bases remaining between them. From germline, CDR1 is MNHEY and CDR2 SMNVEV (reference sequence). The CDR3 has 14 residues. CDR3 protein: CASSLVYSNQPQHF. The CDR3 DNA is TGTGCCAGCTCTCTAGTTTATAGCAATCAGCCCCAGCATTTT.

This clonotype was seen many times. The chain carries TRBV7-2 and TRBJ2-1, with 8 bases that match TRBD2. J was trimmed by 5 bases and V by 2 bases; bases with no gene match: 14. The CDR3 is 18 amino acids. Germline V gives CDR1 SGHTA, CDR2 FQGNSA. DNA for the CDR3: TGTGCCAGCAGCTTAACCCAGTGGGCGGGAGGCGGACACAATGAGCAGTTCTTC. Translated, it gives CASSLTQWAGGGHNEQFF. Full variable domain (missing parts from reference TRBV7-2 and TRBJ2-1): GAGVSQSPSNKVTEKGKDVELRCDPISGHTALYWYRQSLGQGLEFLIYFQGNSAPDKSGLPSDRFSAERTGGSVSTLTIQRTQQEDSAVYLCASSLTQWAGGGHNEQFFGPGTRLTVL.

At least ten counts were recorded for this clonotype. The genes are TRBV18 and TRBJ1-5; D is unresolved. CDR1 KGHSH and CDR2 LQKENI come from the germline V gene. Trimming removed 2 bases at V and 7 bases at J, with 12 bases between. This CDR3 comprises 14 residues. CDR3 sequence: CASSPSLEGQPQHF. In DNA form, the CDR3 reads TGTGCCAGCTCACCAAGTCTTGAAGGGCAGCCCCAGCATTTT.

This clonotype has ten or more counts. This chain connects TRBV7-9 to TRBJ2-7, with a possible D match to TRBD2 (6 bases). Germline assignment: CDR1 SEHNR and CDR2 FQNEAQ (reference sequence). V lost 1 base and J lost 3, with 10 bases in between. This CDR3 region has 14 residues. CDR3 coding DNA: TGTGCCAGCAGCTTAGGGGACTCCCGCTACGAGCAGTACTTC. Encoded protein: CASSLGDSRYEQYF.

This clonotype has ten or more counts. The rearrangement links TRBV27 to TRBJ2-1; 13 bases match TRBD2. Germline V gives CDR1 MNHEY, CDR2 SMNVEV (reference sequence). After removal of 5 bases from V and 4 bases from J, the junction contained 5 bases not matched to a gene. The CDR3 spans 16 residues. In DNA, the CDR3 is TGTGCCAGCAGTACTGAGACTAGCGGGGGGTACAATGAGCAGTTCTTC. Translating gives CASSTETSGGYNEQFF.

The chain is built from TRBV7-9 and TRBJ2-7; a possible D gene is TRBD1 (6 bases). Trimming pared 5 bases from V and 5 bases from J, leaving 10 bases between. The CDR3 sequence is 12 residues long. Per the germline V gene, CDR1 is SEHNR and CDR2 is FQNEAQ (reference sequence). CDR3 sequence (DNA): TGTGCCAGCAGCCCAAAGGGGGACGAGCAGTACTTC. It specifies CASSPKGDEQYF.